This TCR beta chain was sequenced in a study of human T cells and chemical hapten exposure. For the study at large: Across samples, TCR yields varied, mostly owing to small differences in pooled library volumes.

Time point denoted: healthy volunteer bleed at 6 weeks. Unseparated into fractions, whole blood served as the source from which total RNA was extracted. Individual cDNA molecules each carried unique molecular identifiers attached by the library. Authors' processing steps: A per-sample median of 95,638 TCRs was observed, with a range of about 23,224 to 750,000. TCRdb re-derived calls from the RACE reads in MiXCR, one entry per CDR3 protein. The V and J calls, along with clone size, are taken from TCRdb and not from the paper's own processing. Here the sample spans some 78,000 distinct CDR3 sequences, over 7% being singletons. Study conclusions and caveats: Sensitization with DPC brought no change to TCRs above 1 in 1000 in frequency.

A few counts support this clonotype. Antigen unknown. The trim removed 5 bases at V and 0 bases at J, leaving 4 bases unmatched. CDR1 and CDR2 from the germline V gene are SEHNR and FQNEAQ (reference sequence). The CDR3 consists of 15 residues. This chain joins TRBV7-9 and TRBJ1-3, with TRBD1 identical over 7 bases. This clonotype originated in a male donor in good health. Some clones in this sample may be carry-over from other donors' samples. The sequencing sample was made of whole blood. CDR3 sequence (DNA): TGTGCCAGCAGCCCCAGGGGGAGCTCTGGAAACACCATATATTTT. Translation gives CASSPRGSSGNTIYF. Supplemented by reference TRBV7-9 and TRBJ1-3, the full variable domain reads DTGVSQNPRHKITKRGQNVTFRCDPISEHNRLYWYRQTLGQGPEFLTYFQNEAQLEKSRLLSDRFSAERPKGSFSTLEIQRTEQGDSAMYLCASSPRGSSGNTIYFGEGSWLTVV.